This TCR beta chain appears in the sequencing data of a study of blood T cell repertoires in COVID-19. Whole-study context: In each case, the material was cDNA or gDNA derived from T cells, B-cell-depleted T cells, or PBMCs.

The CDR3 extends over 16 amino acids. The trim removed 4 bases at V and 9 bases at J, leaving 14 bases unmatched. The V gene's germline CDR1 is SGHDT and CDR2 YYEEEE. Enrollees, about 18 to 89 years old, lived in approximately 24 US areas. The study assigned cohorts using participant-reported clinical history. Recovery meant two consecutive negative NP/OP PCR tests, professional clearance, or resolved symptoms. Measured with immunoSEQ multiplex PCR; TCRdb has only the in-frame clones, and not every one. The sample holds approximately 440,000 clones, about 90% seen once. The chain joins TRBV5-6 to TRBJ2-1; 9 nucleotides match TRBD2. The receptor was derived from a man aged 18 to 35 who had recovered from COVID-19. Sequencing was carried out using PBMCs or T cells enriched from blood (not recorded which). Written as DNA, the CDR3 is TGTGCCAGCAGCCCCGCGCGACTAGCGGCAGTAGCTGAGCAGTTCTTC. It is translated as CASSPARLAAVAEQFF.